Below, 32 T cell receptor beta chains from the same sample are listed, as sequenced in a study of T cell repertoires in cytomegalovirus infection. Which antigens these TCRs recognize remains unknown. TCRdb called the reads again in MiXCR, with one record for every CDR3 protein. This sample has 80,000 or so distinct CDR3 sequences, with 35% to 45% found just once. Source: CD8+ T cells from cultured PBMCs, taken from culture after CMV antigen stimulation. The receptors stem from a human donor in good health (CMV status not recorded). Some clones in this sample may be carry-over from other donors' samples.

The table lists this clonotype with a few counts. This chain joins TRBV7-9 and TRBJ1-6; TRBD1 aligns across 7 bases. Looked up from germline, CDR1 is SEHNR and CDR2 is FQNEAQ (reference sequence). The J segment lost 8 bases and the V segment lost 5 bases, leaving 15 bases of the junction unmatched. This CDR3 has 17 residues. The CDR3 loop reads CASSPQGGREVDSPLHF. Written as DNA, the CDR3 is TGTGCCAGCAGCCCCCAGGGGGGCAGGGAAGTTGATTCACCCCTCCACTTT.

This clonotype was counted a few times. J is TRBJ1-1 and V is TRBV27; a weak D match, TRBD1 (5 bases). The V end was cut by 2 bases, the J end by 3 bases, with 13 bases between. The CDR3 length is 15 residues. Per germline, CDR1 MNHEY and CDR2 SMNVEV (reference sequence). CDR3 nucleotide sequence: TGTGCCAGCAGTTTAGGGAGCGGGGGTTACACTGAAGCTTTCTTT. It specifies CASSLGSGGYTEAFF.

This clonotype was detected only a few times. The V gene is TRBV7-2, the J gene TRBJ2-2, with D tentatively TRBD1 or TRBD2 (5 bases each). Germline V gene sequence: CDR1 SGHTA, CDR2 FQGNSA. The CDR3 covers 15 residues. V was cut by 4 bases and J by 4 bases, with 13 bases left in between. The CDR3 loop is CASSYVRDGTGELFF. CDR3 sequence (DNA): TGTGCCAGCAGCTACGTCCGGGACGGCACCGGGGAGCTGTTTTTT.

This clonotype has more than one count but fewer than ten. The V call is TRBV7-2, the J call TRBJ2-5; D perhaps matches TRBD2 (5 bases). V was shortened by 6 bases and J by 2 bases, with 16 bases between the two germline ends. From germline, CDR1 is SGHTA and CDR2 FQGNSA. The CDR3 is made up of 15 amino acids. Written as DNA, the CDR3 is TGTGCCAGCAGATCGAGGGAAGTCTGGCAAGAGACCCAGTACTTC. Protein sequence: CASRSREVWQETQYF.

This chain uses TRBV7-8 with TRBJ2-7; tentatively, D is TRBD1 or TRBD2 (5 bases each). The CDR3 has 15 amino acids. The germline gives CDR1 SGHVS, CDR2 FQNEAQ. V lost 1 base to trimming and J lost 0 bases, with 10 bases between them. The CDR3 reads CASSLERGASYEQYF. CDR3 DNA: TGTGCCAGCAGCTTAGAGAGGGGAGCCTCCTACGAGCAGTACTTC.

CDR3 sequence: CASSHGTVYNEQFF. In DNA form, the CDR3 reads TGCGCCAGCAGCCATGGGACGGTTTACAATGAGCAGTTCTTC. J is TRBJ2-1 and V is TRBV4-1, with D perhaps matching TRBD1 or TRBD2 (5 bases each). Trimming took off 3 bases at V and 4 bases at J, with 10 bases between the two ends. The germline V gene encodes CDR1 MGHRA and CDR2 YSYEKL. The CDR3 sequence is 14 residues long.

This clonotype came up many times. The rearrangement joins TRBV7-2 to TRBJ1-5; no firm D call. The CDR3 is made up of 17 amino acids. Germline V gene sequence: CDR1 SGHTA, CDR2 FQGNSA. V lost 3 bases to trimming and J lost 0 bases, with 15 bases between them. DNA of the CDR3: TGTGCCAGCAGCTTTGCACACGGAAAATATAGCAATCAGCCCCAGCATTTT. Translating gives CASSFAHGKYSNQPQHF.

This sequence joins TRBV12-5 and TRBJ2-5; TRBD1 aligns across 11 bases. This CDR3 is 16 amino acids long. CDR1 and CDR2 (germline): LGHNT, FRNRAP. V was pared by 2 bases and J by 4 bases, with 6 bases of the junction left unmatched. CDR3 nucleotide sequence: TGTGCTAGTGGTTTGTCCCACGGGACAGGGGGAGAGACCCAGTACTTC. Its protein product is CASGLSHGTGGETQYF.

V is TRBV20-1 and J is TRBJ2-3, with a weak D call TRBD2 (6 bases). With 5 bases removed from V and 1 base from J, the gap between germline ends came to 16 bases. Germline V lookup: CDR1 DFQATT, CDR2 SNEGSKA (reference sequence). The CDR3 has 15 amino acids. The CDR3 reads CSASILGGGTDTQYF. As DNA, the CDR3 is TGCAGTGCTTCCATCTTGGGCGGGGGCACAGATACGCAGTATTTT.

This chain connects TRBV7-2 to TRBJ1-1; unclear D gene. Germline V gene data show CDR1 as SGHTA and CDR2 as FQGNSA. The CDR3 has 14 amino acids. Trimming left V 1 base short and J 5 bases short, with 11 bases between. The CDR3 is CASSLVFTETEAFF. As DNA, the CDR3 is TGTGCCAGCAGCTTAGTATTCACCGAGACTGAAGCTTTCTTT.

This rearrangement joins TRBV5-4 to TRBJ2-6; D not certain. Germline CDR1 SGHNT, CDR2 YYREEE (reference sequence). The CDR3 totals 14 residues. The V and J ends lost 2 bases and 3 bases respectively, with 6 bases between them. CDR3 residues: CASSFFGGANVLTF. The DNA of the CDR3 is TGTGCCAGCAGCTTCTTTGGTGGGGCCAACGTCCTGACTTTC. The full variable domain, its missing parts supplied by reference TRBV5-4 and TRBJ2-6, is ETGVTQSPTHLIKTRGQQVTLRCSSQSGHNTVSWYQQALGQGPQFIFQYYREEENGRGNFPPRFSGLQFPNYSSELNVNALELDDSALYLCASSFFGGANVLTFGAGSRLTVL.

V and J are TRBV7-2 and TRBJ1-1, with D tentatively TRBD1 (6 bases). CDR1 SGHTA and CDR2 FQGNSA come from the germline V gene. Trimming shortened V by 1 base and J by 7 bases, and 19 bases separated the two germline ends. The CDR3 runs to 16 residues. DNA for the CDR3: TGTGCCAGCAGCTTAGGCGTGGGGGCGAGTTTTAATGAAGCTTTCTTT. It yields the protein CASSLGVGASFNEAFF.

The chain carries TRBV7-2 and TRBJ1-2; TRBD1 matches at 8 bases. J was trimmed by 6 bases and V by 5 bases; bases with no gene match: 11. The CDR3 runs to 15 residues. CDR1 is SGHTA, CDR2 FQGNSA, per germline. The CDR3 region has the DNA TGTGCCAGCAGCCCCCAAGCAGGGGGCGGTGATGGCTACACCTTC. Its protein product is CASSPQAGGGDGYTF.

In its sample, this clonotype was seen a few times. The rearrangement uses TRBV6-1 and TRBJ1-2; a possible D gene is TRBD1 (6 bases). The CDR3 has 13 amino acids. V was clipped by 4 bases and J by 4 bases, with 10 bases between them. In germline, CDR1 is MNHNS, CDR2 SASEGT. The CDR3 here is CASSGLDSYGYTF. Written as DNA, the CDR3 is TGTGCCAGCAGTGGCCTGGACAGCTATGGCTACACCTTC.

This clonotype occurred a few times. This chain connects TRBV2 to TRBJ2-7; 7 bases agree with TRBD1. Germline V gives CDR1 SNHLY, CDR2 FYNNEI. Trimming cost V 9 bases and J 5 bases; bases outside gene matches: 7. There are 12 residues in the CDR3. This chain's CDR3 is CASGIQGNEQYF. The CDR3 DNA reads as TGTGCCAGTGGGATACAGGGGAACGAGCAGTACTTC.

The chain employs TRBV5-6 and TRBJ1-1, with 9 bases aligning to TRBD1. There are 17 residues in the CDR3. Germline V gene lookup returns CDR1 SGHDT and CDR2 YYEEEE. The J segment lost 5 bases and the V segment lost 4 bases, leaving 15 bases of the junction unmatched. The CDR3 coding sequence is TGTGCCAGCAGCGCCCGGGACAGGGTCGCCCCAATGACTGAAGCTTTCTTT. Protein sequence: CASSARDRVAPMTEAFF.

The CDR3 DNA sequence: TGTGCCAGCAGTTTATCGGGCGCGGGGACAGCCTCCTACGAGCAGTACTTC. Encoded protein: CASSLSGAGTASYEQYF. The rearrangement uses TRBV27 and TRBJ2-7; tentatively, D is TRBD1 (7 bases). This CDR3 spans 17 amino acids. Per the germline V gene, CDR1 is MNHEY and CDR2 is SMNVEV (reference sequence). The V gene lost 0 bases and the J gene lost 0 bases, with 15 bases spanning the gap.

The V call is TRBV12-3 or TRBV12-4, the J call TRBJ2-5; D possibly corresponds to TRBD2 (7 bases). This CDR3 region has 15 residues. Deletions cut 4 bases from V and 4 bases from J, with 16 bases between. CDR3 residues: CASSSSGGRGETQYF. The CDR3 bases are TGTGCCAGCAGTTCGTCGGGGGGCAGGGGAGAGACCCAGTACTTC.

The V and J genes are TRBV6-8 and TRBJ1-5; 9 nucleotides match TRBD1. The J segment lost 6 bases and the V segment lost 6 bases, leaving 6 bases of the junction unmatched. CDR1 is MNHGY, CDR2 SAAAGT, per germline. The CDR3 loop spans 14 amino acids. The CDR3 DNA follows: TGTGCCAGCAGAGGACAGGGGACCGGTCAGCCCCAGCATTTT. Amino acids: CASRGQGTGQPQHF.

The chain has TRBV27 and TRBJ2-3; D is possibly TRBD1 (6 bases). Trimming removed 9 bases at V and 2 bases at J, with 12 bases between. Germline CDR1 is MNHEY and CDR2 is SMNVEV (reference sequence). This CDR3 region has 13 residues. This chain's CDR3 is CASLGQNTDTQYF. CDR3 nucleotides: TGTGCCAGTCTCGGACAGAACACAGATACGCAGTATTTT.

The chain uses TRBV9 and TRBJ2-2, with 8 positions matching TRBD2. The CDR3 consists of 15 residues. V was pared by 3 bases and J by 6 bases, with 7 bases of the junction left unmatched. Germline V gene sequence: CDR1 SGDLS, CDR2 YYNGEE. Written as DNA, the CDR3 is TGTGCCAGCAGCGCCGGGGGGGCAGGGTCCGGGGAGCTGTTTTTT. Protein: CASSAGGAGSGELFF.

This clonotype has a count of ten or more. The V gene is TRBV7-3, the J gene TRBJ2-1; D remains ambiguous. Trimming pared 4 bases from V and 0 bases from J, leaving 10 bases between. The germline CDR1 and CDR2 sequences are SGHTA and FQGTGA. The CDR3 sequence is 15 residues long. CDR3 nucleotide sequence: TGTGCCAGCAGCTCCGGCCTAAGCTCCTACAATGAGCAGTTCTTC. Translation: CASSSGLSSYNEQFF.

The chain has TRBV28 and TRBJ1-2, with 7 bases matching TRBD1. CDR3 length equals 18 residues. Germline V gene data show CDR1 as MDHEN and CDR2 as SYDVKM. With V trimmed by 3 bases and J by 4 bases, 17 bases remained unmatched. DNA for the CDR3: TGTGCCAGCAGTTTTTCCCGTACTCAGGGGGATCCTTCCTATGGCTACACCTTC. Protein sequence: CASSFSRTQGDPSYGYTF.

J is TRBJ2-2 and V is TRBV7-6; the D gene is possibly TRBD1 (5 bases). The CDR3 is made up of 16 amino acids. V lost 5 bases and J lost 6, with 19 bases in between. Germline V gene sequence: CDR1 SGHVS, CDR2 FNYEAQ. As DNA, the CDR3 is TGTGCCAGCAGCCCCCAGGGCTCAATAAAAGCCGGGGAGCTGTTTTTT. It is translated as CASSPQGSIKAGELFF. Drawing the rest from reference TRBV7-6 and TRBJ2-2, the complete variable domain is GAGVSQSPRYKVTKRGQDVALRCDPISGHVSLYWYRQALGQGPEFLTYFNYEAQQDKSGLPNDRFSAERPEGSISTLTIQRTEQRDSAMYRCASSPQGSIKAGELFFGEGSRLTVL.

V is TRBV27 and J is TRBJ2-4, with 12 bases matching TRBD2. In germline, CDR1 is MNHEY, CDR2 SMNVEV (reference sequence). V shed 8 bases, J shed 8 bases, and the junction held 22 bases outside the gene matches. This CDR3 spans 19 amino acids. The CDR3 sequence is CASRPSGGPASGGADIQYF. The CDR3 DNA sequence: TGTGCCAGCCGTCCTTCCGGCGGACCGGCTAGCGGGGGGGCTGACATTCAGTACTTC.

This clonotype turned up a few times. The chain uses TRBV7-6 and TRBJ1-1, with 8 positions matching TRBD1. The germline V gene has CDR1 SGHVS and CDR2 FNYEAQ. This CDR3 contains 14 residues. V shed 6 bases, J shed 1 base, and the junction held 4 bases outside the gene matches. The CDR3 DNA sequence: TGTGCCAGCAGATCCGGGACAGGGAACACTGAAGCTTTCTTT. Translating it yields CASRSGTGNTEAFF. Full variable domain (rest looked up from reference TRBV7-6 and TRBJ1-1): GAGVSQSPRYKVTKRGQDVALRCDPISGHVSLYWYRQALGQGPEFLTYFNYEAQQDKSGLPNDRFSAERPEGSISTLTIQRTEQRDSAMYRCASRSGTGNTEAFFGQGTRLTVV.

V gene TRBV7-6 combines with J gene TRBJ1-6; D not resolved. The CDR3 has 15 amino acids. CDR1 and CDR2 from the germline V gene are SGHVS and FNYEAQ. The germline V and J ends were trimmed by 2 bases and 5 bases, with 10 bases remaining between them. The CDR3 DNA sequence: TGTGCCAGCAGCTTACGAGAATTTAATAATTCACCCCTCCACTTT. This sequence encodes CASSLREFNNSPLHF.

The chain links TRBV20-1 to TRBJ1-2; 10 positions match TRBD1. The V and J ends lost 2 bases and 8 bases, in that order; junction bases with no gene match: 11. The germline CDR1 and CDR2 sequences are DFQATT and SNEGSKA (reference sequence). This CDR3 has 15 residues. CDR3 in DNA: TGCAGTGCTAGATCGGTGGGACAGGGGCTGGGAGGCTACACCTTC. It encodes CSARSVGQGLGGYTF.

This clonotype was observed a single time. CDR3 nucleotide sequence: TGTGCCAGCAGCTTGCTTGTTTCGGGTGAGCAGTTCTTC. It encodes CASSLLVSGEQFF. J is TRBJ2-1 and V is TRBV7-6, with no clear D. Germline V gives CDR1 SGHVS, CDR2 FNYEAQ. Trimming removed 3 bases at V and 9 bases at J, with 12 bases between. The CDR3 sequence is 13 residues long.

The chain couples TRBV28 to TRBJ1-5; TRBD1 aligns across 9 bases. There are 13 residues in the CDR3. The germline gives CDR1 MDHEN, CDR2 SYDVKM. Trimming at V came to 5 bases and at J to 6 bases, leaving 2 bases not matched to a gene. The CDR3 sequence is CASSTGGFQPQHF. CDR3 nucleotides: TGTGCCAGCAGTACAGGGGGCTTTCAGCCCCAGCATTTT.

This chain links TRBV27 with TRBJ2-1, with 7 bases that match TRBD2. The germline V gene has CDR1 MNHEY and CDR2 SMNVEV (reference sequence). This CDR3 comprises 12 residues. V was clipped by 1 base and J by 10 bases; unmatched bases: 1. This CDR3 is CASSLWGGEQFF. The CDR3 nucleotides read TGTGCCAGCAGTTTATGGGGGGGGGAGCAGTTCTTC.

The chain uses TRBV5-4 and TRBJ2-2; unclear D gene. Germline V gives CDR1 SGHNT, CDR2 YYREEE (reference sequence). There are 13 residues in the CDR3. Trimming took 5 bases from V and 6 from J, leaving 11 bases between them. This CDR3 reads CASRSDAPGELFF. Written as DNA, the CDR3 is TGTGCCAGCAGGTCGGATGCCCCCGGGGAGCTGTTTTTT.